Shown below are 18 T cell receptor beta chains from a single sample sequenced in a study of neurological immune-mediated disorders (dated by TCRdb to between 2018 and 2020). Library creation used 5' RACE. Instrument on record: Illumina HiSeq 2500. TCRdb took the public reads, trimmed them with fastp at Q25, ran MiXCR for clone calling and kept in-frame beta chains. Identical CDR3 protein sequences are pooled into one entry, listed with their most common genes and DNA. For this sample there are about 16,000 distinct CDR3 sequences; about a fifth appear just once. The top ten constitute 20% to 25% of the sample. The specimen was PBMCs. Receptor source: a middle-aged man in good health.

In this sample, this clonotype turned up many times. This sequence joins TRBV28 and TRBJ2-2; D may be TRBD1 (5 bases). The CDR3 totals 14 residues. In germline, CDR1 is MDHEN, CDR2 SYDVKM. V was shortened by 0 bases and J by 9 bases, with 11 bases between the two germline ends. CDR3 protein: CASSLWDTARELFF. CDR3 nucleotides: TGTGCCAGCAGTTTATGGGACACCGCCCGGGAGCTGTTTTTT.

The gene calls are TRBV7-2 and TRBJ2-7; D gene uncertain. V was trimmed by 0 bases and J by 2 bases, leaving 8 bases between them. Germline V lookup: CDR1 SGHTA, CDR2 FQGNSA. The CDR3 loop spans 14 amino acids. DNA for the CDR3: TGTGCCAGCAGCTTAGCAGTCAGCACCTACGAGCAGTACTTC. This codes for CASSLAVSTYEQYF.

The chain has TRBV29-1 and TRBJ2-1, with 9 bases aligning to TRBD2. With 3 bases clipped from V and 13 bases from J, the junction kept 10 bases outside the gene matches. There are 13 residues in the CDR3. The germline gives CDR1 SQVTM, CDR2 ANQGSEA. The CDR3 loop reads CSVDSGRQETQFF. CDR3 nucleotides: TGCAGCGTTGATAGCGGGAGACAAGAGACCCAGTTCTTC.

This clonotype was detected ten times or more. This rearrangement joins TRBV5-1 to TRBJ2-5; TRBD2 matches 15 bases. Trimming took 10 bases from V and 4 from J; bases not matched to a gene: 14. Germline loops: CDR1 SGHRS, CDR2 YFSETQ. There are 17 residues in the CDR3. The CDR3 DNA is TGCGCCTCAAAGGGACTAGCGGGAGGCCCTCCAGGAGAGACCCAGTACTTC. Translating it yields CASKGLAGGPPGETQYF.

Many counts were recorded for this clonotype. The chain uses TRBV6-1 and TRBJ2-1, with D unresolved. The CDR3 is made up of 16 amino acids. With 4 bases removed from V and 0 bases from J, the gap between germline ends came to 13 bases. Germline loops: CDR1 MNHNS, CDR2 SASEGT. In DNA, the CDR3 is TGTGCCAGCAGTGTACGCGCACTTCACTCCTACAATGAGCAGTTCTTC. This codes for CASSVRALHSYNEQFF.

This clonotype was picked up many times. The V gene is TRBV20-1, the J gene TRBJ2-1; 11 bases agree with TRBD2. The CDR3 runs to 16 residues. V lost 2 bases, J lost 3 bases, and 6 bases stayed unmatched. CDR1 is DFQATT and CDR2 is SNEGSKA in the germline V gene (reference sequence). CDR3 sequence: CSARTGLAGIYNEQFF. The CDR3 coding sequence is TGCAGTGCTAGAACCGGACTAGCGGGTATCTACAATGAGCAGTTCTTC.

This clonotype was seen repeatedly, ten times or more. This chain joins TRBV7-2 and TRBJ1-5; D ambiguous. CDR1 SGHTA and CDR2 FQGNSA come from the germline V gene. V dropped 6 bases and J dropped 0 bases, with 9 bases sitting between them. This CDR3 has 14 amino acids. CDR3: CASSRTNSNQPQHF. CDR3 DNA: TGTGCCAGCAGTCGAACCAATAGCAATCAGCCCCAGCATTTT.

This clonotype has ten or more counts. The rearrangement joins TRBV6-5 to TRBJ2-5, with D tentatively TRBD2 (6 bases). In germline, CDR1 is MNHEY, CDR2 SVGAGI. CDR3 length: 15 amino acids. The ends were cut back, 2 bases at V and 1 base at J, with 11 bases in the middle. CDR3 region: CASSYGLRFQETQYF. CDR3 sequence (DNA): TGTGCCAGCAGTTACGGACTAAGGTTCCAAGAGACCCAGTACTTC.

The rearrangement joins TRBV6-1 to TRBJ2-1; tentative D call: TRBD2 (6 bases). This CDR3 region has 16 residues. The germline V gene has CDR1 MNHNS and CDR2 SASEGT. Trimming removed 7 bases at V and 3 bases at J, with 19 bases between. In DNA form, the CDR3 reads TGTGCCAGCAACACCCGGGGACTTTTCATCTACAATGAGCAGTTCTTC. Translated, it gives CASNTRGLFIYNEQFF.

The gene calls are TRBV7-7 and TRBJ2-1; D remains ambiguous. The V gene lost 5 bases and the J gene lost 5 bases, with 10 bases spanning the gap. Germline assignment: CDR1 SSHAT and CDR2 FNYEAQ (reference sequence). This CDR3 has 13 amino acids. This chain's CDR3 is CASSPGQHNEQFF. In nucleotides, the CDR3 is TGTGCCAGCAGCCCCGGGCAACACAATGAGCAGTTCTTC.

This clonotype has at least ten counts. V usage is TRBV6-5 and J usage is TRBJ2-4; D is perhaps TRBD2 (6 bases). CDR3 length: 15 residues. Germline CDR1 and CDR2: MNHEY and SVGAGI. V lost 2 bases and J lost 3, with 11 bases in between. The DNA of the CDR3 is TGTGCCAGCAGTTACCGGGGGTCAGGCAAAAACATTCAGTACTTC. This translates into CASSYRGSGKNIQYF.

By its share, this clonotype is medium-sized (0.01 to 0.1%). CDR3 amino acids: CASSPRGSAQYF. DNA of the CDR3: TGTGCCAGCAGTCCAAGGGGGTCGGCCCAGTACTTC. The rearrangement uses TRBV27 and TRBJ2-5, with D possibly being TRBD1 (6 bases). Per the germline V gene, CDR1 is MNHEY and CDR2 is SMNVEV (reference sequence). CDR3 length equals 12 residues. V lost 5 bases and J 9 bases, leaving 13 bases between the germline ends.

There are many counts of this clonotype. CDR3 region: CASRIRGTGGNSYNEQFF. CDR3 sequence (DNA): TGTGCCAGCAGAATAAGGGGTACGGGAGGGAACTCCTACAATGAGCAGTTCTTC. The chain combines TRBV12-3 or TRBV12-4 with TRBJ2-1, with TRBD2 matching 8 bases. The J segment lost 0 bases and the V segment lost 6 bases, leaving 13 bases of the junction unmatched. This CDR3 region has 18 residues.

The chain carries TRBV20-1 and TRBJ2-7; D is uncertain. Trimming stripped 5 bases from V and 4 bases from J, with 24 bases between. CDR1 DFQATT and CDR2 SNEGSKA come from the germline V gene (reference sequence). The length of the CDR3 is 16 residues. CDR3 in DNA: TGCAGTGCTCCTCGGGTGGCCGGAGTGATCGGGTACGAGCAGTACTTC. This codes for CSAPRVAGVIGYEQYF.

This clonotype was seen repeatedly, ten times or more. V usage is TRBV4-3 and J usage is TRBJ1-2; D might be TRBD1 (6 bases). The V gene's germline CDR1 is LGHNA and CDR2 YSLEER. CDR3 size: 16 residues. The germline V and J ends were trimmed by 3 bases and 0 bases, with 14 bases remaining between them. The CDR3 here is CASSQRGGNANYGYTF. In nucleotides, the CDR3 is TGCGCCAGCAGCCAGAGGGGGGGTAACGCTAACTATGGCTACACCTTC.

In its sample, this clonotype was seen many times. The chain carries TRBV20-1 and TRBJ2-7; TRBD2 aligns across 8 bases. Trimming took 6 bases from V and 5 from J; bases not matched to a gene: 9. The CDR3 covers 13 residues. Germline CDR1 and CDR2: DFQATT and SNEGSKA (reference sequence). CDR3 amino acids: CSARTGTSNEQYF. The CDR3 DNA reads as TGCAGTGCCCGGACCGGGACTAGTAACGAGCAGTACTTC.

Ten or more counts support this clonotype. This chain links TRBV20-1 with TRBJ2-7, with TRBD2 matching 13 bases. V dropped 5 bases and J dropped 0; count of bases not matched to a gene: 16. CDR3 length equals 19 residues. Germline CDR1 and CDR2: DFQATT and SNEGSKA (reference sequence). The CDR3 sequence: CSAETATTTSGRGSYEQYF. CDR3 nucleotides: TGCAGTGCTGAGACGGCCACCACTACTAGCGGGAGGGGCTCCTACGAGCAGTACTTC.

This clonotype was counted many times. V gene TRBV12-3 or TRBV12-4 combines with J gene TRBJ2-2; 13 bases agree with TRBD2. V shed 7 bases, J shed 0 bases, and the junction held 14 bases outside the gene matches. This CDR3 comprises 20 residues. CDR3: CASKSRRGLAGFANTGELFF. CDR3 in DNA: TGTGCCAGCAAATCGCGGAGGGGACTAGCGGGATTCGCGAACACCGGGGAGCTGTTTTTT.